The T cell receptor (beta chain) described here comes from a study of shared clonotypes between healthy human individuals. Generated by immunoSEQ multiplex PCR, the TCRdb table keeps only in-frame clones and is missing some. The sample consists of around 750,000 clones, around 72% of them appearing once. This sequence was found in a woman aged 25 to 45 in good health. Sequencing was performed on memory CD4+ T cells sorted from blood. The subset was: CD45RA-negative fraction.

The CDR3 DNA reads TGTGCCAGCAGCTTGGGATCCTCAGGCGGCGAGACCCAGTACTTC. It codes for CASSLGSSGGETQYF. The V and J genes are TRBV11-2 and TRBJ2-5, with D unresolved. CDR3 size: 15 residues. V dropped 3 bases and J dropped 5 bases, with 16 bases sitting between them. The germline V gene has CDR1 SGHAT and CDR2 FQNNGV.